This T cell receptor (beta chain) was recovered during a study of T cells in Graves' hyperthyroidism and ophthalmopathy. Whole-study context: Peripheral blood was taken when the disease was first diagnosed, before any treatment began.

A Clinical Activity Score of at least 3, a NOSPECS grade of at least 4 and a duration under 3 months were recorded in the ophthalmopathy patients. Patients showing uncontrolled infection, other autoimmune disease, pregnancy or lactation were ineligible. CDR3 size: 18 residues. Germline assignment: CDR1 SGHVS and CDR2 FNYEAQ. V lost 1 base, J lost 4 bases, and 9 bases stayed unmatched. Template material for amplifying TCR beta CDR3 regions consisted of RNA transcripts. First-round RT-PCR with HTBI primers amplified the TCR CDR3 region. TCRdb reprocessed the multiplex PCR reads with MiXCR, giving one entry per CDR3 protein. The repertoire holds roughly 240,000 distinct CDR3 sequences, approximately 16% seen once, with about 29% in the top ten. This clonotype was recorded many times.

The rearrangement links TRBV7-6 to TRBJ2-1; TRBD2 aligns across 11 bases. Material: blood. The clonotype was recovered from a young woman with Graves' ophthalmopathy. CDR3 in DNA: TGTGCCAGCAGCTTAGTTTCACTAGCGGGAGTGGGATACAATGAGCAGTTCTTC. This gives the protein CASSLVSLAGVGYNEQFF.